This T cell receptor (beta chain) derives from a study of blood T cell repertoires in COVID-19. For the study at large: PBMCs, B-cell-depleted T cells, or T cells provided the cDNA or gDNA that made up the material.

The V end was cut by 4 bases, the J end by 4 bases, with 5 bases between. The germline V gene encodes CDR1 SGHAT and CDR2 FQNNGV. The CDR3 sequence is 12 residues long. Some clones are missing from TCRdb's copy, which holds only in-frame ones; the method was immunoSEQ multiplex PCR. Among about 250,000 clones listed, over 75% were seen once. Recruitment covered about two dozen US areas and drew participants whose ages spanned about 18 to 90 years. Allocation to cohorts depended on clinical history reported by the participants. The sample taken for sequencing was PBMCs or T cells enriched from blood (not recorded which). The receptor comes from a woman in her forties or fifties with acute COVID-19. This chain links TRBV11-2 with TRBJ1-5; D call uncertain. The CDR3 region has the DNA TGTGCCAGCAGCTCGTATAATCAGCCCCAGCATTTT. Translated: CASSSYNQPQHF. Looking up the rest from reference TRBV11-2 and TRBJ1-5 gives the full variable domain: EAGVAQSPRYKIIEKRQSVAFWCNPISGHATLYWYQQILGQGPKLLIQFQNNGVVDDSQLPKDRFSAERLKGVDSTLKIQPAKLEDSAVYLCASSSYNQPQHFGDGTRLSIL.